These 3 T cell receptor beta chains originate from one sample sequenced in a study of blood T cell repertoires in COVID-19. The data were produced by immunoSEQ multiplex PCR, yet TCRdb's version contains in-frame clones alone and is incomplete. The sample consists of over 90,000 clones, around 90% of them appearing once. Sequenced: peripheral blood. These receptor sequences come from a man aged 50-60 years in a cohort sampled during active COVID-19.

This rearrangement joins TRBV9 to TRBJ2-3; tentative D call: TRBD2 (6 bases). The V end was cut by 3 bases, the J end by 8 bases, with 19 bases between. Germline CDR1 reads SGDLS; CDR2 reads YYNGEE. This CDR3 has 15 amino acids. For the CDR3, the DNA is TGTGCCAGCAGCGCCAGAGGGGTCCCGCGGGGTACGCAGTATTTT. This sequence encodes CASSARGVPRGTQYF.

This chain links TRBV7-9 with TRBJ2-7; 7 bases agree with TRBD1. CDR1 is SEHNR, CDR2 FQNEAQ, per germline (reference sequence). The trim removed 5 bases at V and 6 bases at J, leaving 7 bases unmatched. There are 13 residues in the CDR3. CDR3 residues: CASSPRTGVEQYF. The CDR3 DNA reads TGTGCCAGCAGCCCTCGAACAGGGGTCGAGCAGTACTTC.

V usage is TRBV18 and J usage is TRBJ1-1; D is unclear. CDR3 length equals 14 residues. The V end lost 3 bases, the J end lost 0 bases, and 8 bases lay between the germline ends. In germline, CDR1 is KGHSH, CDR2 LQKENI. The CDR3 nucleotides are TGTGCCAGCTCACCTGACATCATGAACACTGAAGCTTTCTTT. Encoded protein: CASSPDIMNTEAFF.